This T cell receptor (beta chain) appears in the sequencing data of a study of OX40 agonist ivuxolimab in advanced cancers. Study details: The study treated patients with ivuxolimab, an agonistic anti-OX40 (CD134) antibody. At doses from 0.01 to 10 mg/kg, patients were given intravenous ivuxolimab every 2 weeks. General study results and limits: The investigators did not determine what antigen specificity the expanded peripheral T cells had. Among the least clonally expanded were partial responders at 0.1-3.0 mg/kg.

The table came from immunoSEQ multiplex PCR; TCRdb's copy has only in-frame clones and leaves some out. The table has 65,000 to 80,000 clones, 90% to 95% seen once. Regarding this clone: The antigen is unknown.

The sequence was collected from an adult with an advanced solid tumor such as melanoma, head and neck, liver or kidney cancer. Sequencing used CD4+ or CD8+ T cells sorted from blood, obtained in a trial of the OX40 agonist ivuxolimab.

CDR3: CASSLLLNDHQPQHF. The CDR3, as DNA: TGTGCCAGCAGTTTATTGTTAAACGACCACCAGCCCCAGCATTTT. V gene TRBV28 combines with J gene TRBJ1-5, with D uncertain. V gave up 1 base and J gave up 7 bases, with 14 bases separating them. Per the germline V gene, CDR1 is MDHEN and CDR2 is SYDVKM. The CDR3 sequence is 15 residues long.